This entry lists 30 T cell receptor beta chains sequenced from one sample in a study of blood T cell repertoires in COVID-19. The data were produced by immunoSEQ multiplex PCR, yet TCRdb's version contains in-frame clones alone and is incomplete. The table has over 250,000 clones, around 90% seen once. Sequenced input: PBMCs or T cells enriched from blood (not recorded which). Receptor source: a woman aged 30 to 39 who had recovered from COVID-19.

The chain combines TRBV10-1 with TRBJ2-7; 8 nucleotides agree with TRBD1. The CDR3 length is 15 residues. CDR1 is WNHNN and CDR2 is SYGVQD in the germline V gene (reference sequence). With 6 bases clipped from V and 2 bases from J, the junction kept 9 bases outside the gene matches. CDR3 residues: CASRNRDRRPYEQYF. The CDR3 region has the DNA TGCGCCAGCAGAAATCGGGACAGGAGACCCTACGAGCAGTACTTC.

V is TRBV28 and J is TRBJ1-5; D remains unclear. Germline-derived CDR1 and CDR2 are MDHEN and SYDVKM. The CDR3 loop spans 15 amino acids. Deletions cut 8 bases from V and 3 bases from J, with 17 bases between. The CDR3 region is CASPPAGASNQPQHF. DNA for the CDR3: TGTGCCAGCCCCCCGGCGGGCGCGTCCAATCAGCCCCAGCATTTT.

The rearrangement joins TRBV20-1 to TRBJ1-2; 7 nucleotides line up with TRBD1. This CDR3 has 11 amino acids. The V and J ends lost 6 bases and 8 bases, in that order; junction bases with no gene match: 6. Per the germline V gene, CDR1 is DFQATT and CDR2 is SNEGSKA (reference sequence). The CDR3 DNA reads as TGCAGTGCAACAGGGGCCTACGGCTACACCTTC. It is translated as CSATGAYGYTF.

The CDR3 reads CASRGGTGGYEQYF. In nucleotides, the CDR3 is TGTGCCAGCAGGGGTGGGACAGGGGGCTACGAGCAGTACTTC. The chain recombines TRBV28 with TRBJ2-7; 11 bases align to TRBD1. This CDR3 spans 14 amino acids. Germline trimming cut 6 bases from V and 3 bases from J; bases unmatched to any gene: 4. Germline V CDR1 and CDR2: MDHEN, SYDVKM.

The chain joins TRBV6-1 to TRBJ2-4, with 7 bases aligning to TRBD2. The CDR3 length is 22 residues. Looked up from germline, CDR1 is MNHNS and CDR2 is SASEGT. J gave up 5 bases and V 0 bases, and 25 bases lay outside the gene matches. DNA of the CDR3: TGTGCCAGCAGTGAAGCGCTCGGGGGGACGCTGACCCTACTGTCCTATGAAAACATTCAGTACTTC. This codes for CASSEALGGTLTLLSYENIQYF.

V usage is TRBV19 and J usage is TRBJ2-7; 7 nucleotides line up with TRBD1. Germline CDR1 is LNHDA and CDR2 is SQIVND (reference sequence). CDR3 size: 14 residues. Trimming took 4 bases from V and 0 from J; bases not matched to a gene: 3. The CDR3 protein is CASSTGGSSYEQYF. The CDR3, as DNA: TGTGCCAGTAGTACAGGGGGAAGCTCCTACGAGCAGTACTTC.

The chain links TRBV6-5 to TRBJ1-2; 7 nucleotides match TRBD1. J gave up 0 bases and V 6 bases, and 4 bases lay outside the gene matches. Germline V gives CDR1 MNHEY, CDR2 SVGAGI. The CDR3 is 14 amino acids. This chain's CDR3 is CASRGGTANYGYTF. The CDR3 coding sequence is TGTGCCAGCAGAGGGGGGACAGCTAACTATGGCTACACCTTC.

Here the CDR3 reads CASRERGSGYEQYF. The CDR3 DNA follows: TGTGCCAGCAGAGAGAGGGGGTCGGGCTACGAGCAGTACTTC. The chain links TRBV5-4 to TRBJ2-7, with D possibly matching TRBD1 (6 bases). The CDR3 extends over 14 amino acids. Germline V CDR1 and CDR2: SGHNT, YYREEE (reference sequence). The V and J ends lost 5 bases and 3 bases respectively, with 15 bases between them.

The chain couples TRBV9 to TRBJ1-3; the match to TRBD1 covers 7 bases. The V gene's germline CDR1 is SGDLS and CDR2 YYNGEE. After removal of 4 bases from V and 8 bases from J, the junction contained 15 bases not matched to a gene. The CDR3 extends over 16 amino acids. The CDR3 coding sequence is TGTGCCAGCAGCACCCGAAAGGACAGGCCGCGCGACACCATATATTTT. Its protein is CASSTRKDRPRDTIYF.

This chain joins TRBV6-2 or TRBV6-3 and TRBJ2-3, with a possible D match to TRBD2 (6 bases). This CDR3 spans 17 amino acids. Trimming pared 2 bases from V and 4 bases from J, leaving 19 bases between. Germline CDR1 is MNHEY and CDR2 is SVGEGT. The CDR3 region is CASSYVRAGPRADTQYF. The CDR3 nucleotides read TGTGCCAGCAGTTACGTTCGGGCGGGGCCGAGGGCAGATACGCAGTATTTT.

The genes are TRBV18 and TRBJ2-1; maybe TRBD2 (5 bases). Germline V gene data show CDR1 as KGHSH and CDR2 as LQKENI. The CDR3 runs to 16 residues. V was cut by 5 bases and J by 0 bases, with 14 bases left in between. The CDR3 here is CASSRWTAPSYNEQFF. The CDR3 DNA reads as TGTGCCAGCTCAAGGTGGACTGCCCCCTCCTACAATGAGCAGTTCTTC.

The V and J genes are TRBV4-3 and TRBJ1-6; D gene unclear. Germline loops: CDR1 LGHNA, CDR2 YSLEER. Deletions cut 0 bases from V and 9 bases from J, with 12 bases between. This CDR3 comprises 15 residues. The chain's CDR3 is CASSQDSGYGSPLHF. CDR3 coding DNA: TGCGCCAGCAGCCAAGATTCGGGGTACGGTTCACCCCTCCACTTT.

The chain couples TRBV10-3 to TRBJ1-1; 7 nucleotides line up with TRBD1. The ends lost 4 bases at V and 11 bases at J; junction bases unmatched: 19. Germline assignment: CDR1 ENHRY and CDR2 SYGVKD. This CDR3 comprises 16 residues. The CDR3 reads CAISGPPQGLPREAFF. In DNA, the CDR3 is TGTGCCATCAGTGGACCCCCACAGGGGCTCCCCCGGGAGGCTTTCTTT.

This chain connects TRBV7-2 to TRBJ2-7; possibly TRBD2 for D (7 bases). The length of the CDR3 is 14 residues. Germline assignment: CDR1 SGHTA and CDR2 FQGNSA. Trimming removed 5 bases from V and 12 bases from J, with 23 bases in between. The CDR3 nucleotides are TGTGCCAGCAGCCCTAGGGGGGGAGCCTACGAGGGGTACTTC. It encodes CASSPRGGAYEGYF.

The chain has TRBV24-1 and TRBJ2-5; perhaps TRBD2 as D (5 bases). The CDR3 is made up of 14 amino acids. Trimming pared 1 base from V and 2 bases from J, leaving 7 bases between. Germline-derived CDR1 and CDR2 are KGHDR and SFDVKD. CDR3 region: CATSDFEGQETQYF. CDR3 nucleotides: TGTGCCACCAGTGATTTTGAGGGACAAGAGACCCAGTACTTC.

The V and J genes are TRBV27 and TRBJ2-5; 8 nucleotides line up with TRBD1. The CDR3 consists of 13 residues. V shed 7 bases and J 4 bases; nucleotides not matched to a gene: 5. The germline V gene encodes CDR1 MNHEY and CDR2 SMNVEV (reference sequence). Here the CDR3 reads CASTGQGGETQYF. DNA for the CDR3: TGTGCCAGCACCGGACAGGGAGGAGAGACCCAGTACTTC.

The chain couples TRBV20-1 to TRBJ2-7, with D uncertain. V lost 4 bases and J 3 bases, leaving 7 bases between the germline ends. Germline V gene sequence: CDR1 DFQATT, CDR2 SNEGSKA (reference sequence). The CDR3 covers 11 residues. CDR3 sequence (DNA): TGCAGTGCTAAACTGATCTACGAGCAGTACTTC. Protein sequence: CSAKLIYEQYF.

This clone appeared a few times. The V gene is TRBV28, the J gene TRBJ1-1; TRBD1 matches at 9 bases. J gave up 6 bases and V 3 bases, and 17 bases lay outside the gene matches. CDR1 and CDR2 from the germline V gene are MDHEN and SYDVKM. The CDR3 sequence is 18 residues long. The CDR3 loop reads CASSLIRDRDYRGAEAFF. In DNA, the CDR3 is TGTGCCAGCAGTTTGATCCGGGACAGGGATTATAGGGGCGCTGAAGCTTTCTTT.

The chain uses TRBV29-1 and TRBJ1-2; 7 nucleotides match TRBD1. This CDR3 is 13 amino acids long. Trimming took 6 bases from V and 7 from J; bases not matched to a gene: 11. Germline V CDR1 and CDR2: SQVTM, ANQGSEA. CDR3 in amino acids: CSVSDRARRGYTF. The CDR3 nucleotides read TGCAGCGTCTCAGACAGGGCCCGACGTGGCTACACCTTC. The full variable domain, with the rest looked up from reference TRBV29-1 and TRBJ1-2, is SAVISQKPSRDICQRGTSLTIQCQVDSQVTMMFWYRQQPGQSLTLIATANQGSEATYESGFVIDKFPISRPNLTFSTLTVSNMSPEDSSIYLCSVSDRARRGYTFGSGTRLTVV.

V usage is TRBV10-3 and J usage is TRBJ2-3; possibly TRBD2 for D (6 bases). V lost 6 bases, J lost 4 bases, and 14 bases lay in between. Germline-derived CDR1 and CDR2 are ENHRY and SYGVKD. CDR3 length: 14 residues. In nucleotides, the CDR3 is TGTGCCATCAGGGGTACTAGCAGCCCAGATACGCAGTATTTT. Its protein is CAIRGTSSPDTQYF.

A note on this clone: One junction end disagrees with the germline gene, perhaps due to a read error. This CDR3 reads CASSLTGTGGGQLFF. The DNA of the CDR3 is TGTGCCAGCAGCTTAACAGGGACAGGGGGCGGGCAGCTGTTTTTT. The gene calls are TRBV7-3 and TRBJ2-2; 12 nucleotides agree with TRBD1. The CDR3 is made up of 15 amino acids. Per germline, CDR1 SGHTA and CDR2 FQGTGA.

CDR3 bases: TGTGCCAGCAGCTACGGGGTTAATGAAAAACTGTTTTTT. This encodes CASSYGVNEKLFF. This chain connects TRBV3-1 (or the pseudogene TRBV3-2) to TRBJ1-4; D gene unclear. From germline, CDR1 is LGHDT and CDR2 YNNKEL (reference sequence). The CDR3 covers 13 residues. With 5 bases removed from V and 4 bases from J, the gap between germline ends came to 8 bases.

This clone was found once. V gene TRBV10-1 combines with J gene TRBJ1-3; D call uncertain. The germline CDR1 and CDR2 sequences are WNHNN and SYGVQD (reference sequence). This CDR3 is 14 amino acids long. V was pared by 6 bases and J by 5 bases, with 14 bases between. CDR3: CASRGGNRRNTIYF. Here the CDR3 DNA reads TGCGCCAGCAGGGGCGGGAATCGTCGAAACACCATATATTTT.

The chain has TRBV2 and TRBJ1-5; D ambiguous. Germline V gene data show CDR1 as SNHLY and CDR2 as FYNNEI. The V gene lost 6 bases and the J gene lost 2 bases, with 5 bases spanning the gap. The CDR3 is 12 amino acids. CDR3 protein: CASREGNQPQHF. CDR3 sequence (DNA): TGTGCCAGCAGAGAGGGCAATCAGCCCCAGCATTTT.

This chain joins TRBV28 and TRBJ1-1; possibly TRBD1 for D (6 bases). The CDR3 sequence is 17 residues long. Trimming stripped 5 bases from V and 4 bases from J, with 23 bases between. Looked up from germline, CDR1 is MDHEN and CDR2 is SYDVKM. The CDR3 coding sequence is TGTGCCAGCAGTCTACCTGCTGGGGGCAGGGTTGGCACTGAAGCTTTCTTT. It encodes CASSLPAGGRVGTEAFF.

V usage is TRBV10-1 and J usage is TRBJ1-1; tentative D call: TRBD1 (6 bases). This CDR3 comprises 15 residues. The ends were cut back, 2 bases at V and 6 bases at J, with 16 bases in the middle. Germline V gene sequence: CDR1 WNHNN, CDR2 SYGVQD (reference sequence). The CDR3 region has the DNA TGCGCCAGCAGTGAGGGGCGTACAGGGTACCCTGAAGCTTTCTTT. Translation gives CASSEGRTGYPEAFF.

The genes are TRBV7-9 and TRBJ2-7; D gene uncertain. Germline V gene lookup returns CDR1 SEHNR and CDR2 FQNEAQ (reference sequence). The CDR3 consists of 12 residues. Trimming stripped 0 bases from V and 4 bases from J, with 4 bases between. The CDR3 bases are TGTGCCAGCAGCTTAGCTCAGTACGAGCAGTACTTC. Protein: CASSLAQYEQYF.

V usage is TRBV30 and J usage is TRBJ2-5; 9 bases fit TRBD2. The V segment lost 4 bases and the J segment 4 bases; nucleotides outside the gene matches: 4. Per germline, CDR1 GTSNPN and CDR2 SVGIG (reference sequence). The CDR3 is 13 residues long. The DNA for the CDR3 is TGTGCCTGGACCGGTAGCGGGAGAGAGACCCAGTACTTC. Translating it yields CAWTGSGRETQYF.

The V and J genes are TRBV2 and TRBJ1-1; D is undetermined. Germline V CDR1 and CDR2: SNHLY, FYNNEI. The V end lost 6 bases, the J end lost 1 base, and 9 bases lay between the germline ends. CDR3 size: 13 residues. The CDR3 bases are TGTGCCAGCAGCTACCCGGGGAACACTGAAGCTTTCTTT. It encodes CASSYPGNTEAFF. The full variable domain, in which reference TRBV2 and TRBJ1-1 provide the parts outside the CDR3, is EPEVTQTPSHQVTQMGQEVILRCVPISNHLYFYWYRQILGQKVEFLVSFYNNEISEKSEIFDDQFSVERPDGSNFTLKIRSTKLEDSAMYFCASSYPGNTEAFFGQGTRLTVV.

The rearrangement uses TRBV28 and TRBJ1-5; 8 positions agree with TRBD1. Germline trimming cut 0 bases from V and 2 bases from J; bases unmatched to any gene: 3. Germline assignment: CDR1 MDHEN and CDR2 SYDVKM. The CDR3 sequence is 16 residues long. The CDR3 spells CASSLWLDRGNQPQHF. The CDR3 region has the DNA TGTGCCAGCAGTTTATGGCTGGACAGGGGCAATCAGCCCCAGCATTTT.